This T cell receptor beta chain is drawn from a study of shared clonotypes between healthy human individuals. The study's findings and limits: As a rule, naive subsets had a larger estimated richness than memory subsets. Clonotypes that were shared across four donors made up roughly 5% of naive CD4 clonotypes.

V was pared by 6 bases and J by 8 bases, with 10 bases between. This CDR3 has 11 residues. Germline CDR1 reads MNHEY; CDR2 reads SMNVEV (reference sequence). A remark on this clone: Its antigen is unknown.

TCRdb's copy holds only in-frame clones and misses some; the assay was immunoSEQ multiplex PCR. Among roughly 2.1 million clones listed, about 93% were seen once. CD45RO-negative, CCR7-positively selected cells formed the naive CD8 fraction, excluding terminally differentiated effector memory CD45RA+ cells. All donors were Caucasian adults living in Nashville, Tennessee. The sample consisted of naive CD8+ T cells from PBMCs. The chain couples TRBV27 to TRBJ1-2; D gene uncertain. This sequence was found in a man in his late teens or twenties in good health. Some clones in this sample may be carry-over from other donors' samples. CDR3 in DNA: TGTGCCAGCAGAAGTGCCCAGGGCTACACCTTC. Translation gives CASRSAQGYTF.